A selection of T cell receptor beta chains follows, all from one sample in a study of blood T cell repertoires in COVID-19. TCRdb's table, derived via immunoSEQ multiplex PCR, lists solely in-frame clones and lacks some. The sample records some 120,000 clones, more than 75% being singletons. The sequencing input was peripheral blood. The source of these receptors is a man aged 60-69 years with COVID-19, enrolled during active disease. Both conserved end residues are part of each CDR3. The D gene is left open where the match is weak. The listing skips clone size in some rows; elsewhere it reads once, few, many or a size class.

abundance: NA; v_gene: TRBV4-1; d_gene: TRBD2; j_gene: TRBJ2-1; CDR3aa: CASSQLTSGNNEQFF; CDR3nt: TGCGCCAGCAGCCAGCTCACTAGCGGGAACAATGAGCAGTTCTTC
abundance: once; v_gene: TRBV30; d_gene: NA; j_gene: TRBJ1-1; CDR3aa: CAWSVLREIGTEAFF; CDR3nt: TGTGCCTGGAGTGTATTGAGGGAAATAGGCACTGAAGCTTTCTTT
abundance: NA; v_gene: TRBV10-3; d_gene: TRBD2; j_gene: TRBJ2-3; CDR3aa: CAISEGREPNTQYF; CDR3nt: TGTGCCATCAGTGAGGGGCGGGAGCCGAATACGCAGTATTTT
abundance: NA; v_gene: TRBV10-3; d_gene: NA; j_gene: TRBJ2-5; CDR3aa: CAISEPGDPVETQYF; CDR3nt: TGTGCCATCAGTGAACCAGGGGATCCTGTGGAGACCCAGTACTTC
abundance: NA; v_gene: TRBV4-2; d_gene: TRBD2; j_gene: TRBJ2-5; CDR3aa: CASSQDWGRASGSPETQYF; CDR3nt: TGTGCCAGCAGCCAAGACTGGGGCCGGGCTAGCGGGAGCCCAGAGACCCAGTACTTC
abundance: once; v_gene: TRBV7-2; d_gene: NA; j_gene: TRBJ1-4; CDR3aa: CASSLAPGLTEKLFF; CDR3nt: TGTGCCAGCAGCTTAGCCCCAGGGCTTACTGAAAAACTGTTTTTT
abundance: NA; v_gene: TRBV5-6; d_gene: NA; j_gene: TRBJ2-1; CDR3aa: CASSLVTSSYNEQFF; CDR3nt: TGTGCCAGCAGCTTGGTCACGAGCTCCTACAATGAGCAGTTCTTC
abundance: NA; v_gene: TRBV4-1; d_gene: NA; j_gene: TRBJ2-7; CDR3aa: CASSQDPGHGVSYEQYF; CDR3nt: TGCGCCAGCAGCCAAGATCCGGGACACGGAGTCTCCTACGAGCAGTACTTC
abundance: NA; v_gene: TRBV2; d_gene: NA; j_gene: TRBJ1-3; CDR3aa: CASRDDRHGNTIYF; CDR3nt: TGTGCCAGCAGGGATGACAGGCATGGAAACACCATATATTTT
abundance: NA; v_gene: TRBV9; d_gene: NA; j_gene: TRBJ1-1; CDR3aa: CASSVAPGENTEAFF; CDR3nt: TGTGCCAGCAGCGTAGCGCCAGGGGAGAACACTGAAGCTTTCTTT
abundance: NA; v_gene: TRBV7-3; d_gene: TRBD2; j_gene: TRBJ2-5; CDR3aa: CASSLQGTSGKETQYF; CDR3nt: TGTGCCAGCAGCTTACAGGGGACTAGCGGTAAAGAGACCCAGTACTTC
abundance: NA; v_gene: TRBV5-1; d_gene: NA; j_gene: TRBJ2-3; CDR3aa: CASSRGGSADTQYF; CDR3nt: TGCGCCAGCAGCCGAGGGGGTTCGGCAGATACGCAGTATTTT
abundance: NA; v_gene: TRBV28; d_gene: TRBD1; j_gene: TRBJ1-5; CDR3aa: CASSSQTGLQPQHF; CDR3nt: TGTGCCAGCAGCTCGCAGACAGGGCTGCAGCCCCAGCATTTT
abundance: NA; v_gene: TRBV5-4; d_gene: TRBD1; j_gene: TRBJ2-2; CDR3aa: CASSSVRQGTGELFF; CDR3nt: TGTGCCAGCAGTTCCGTTCGACAGGGAACCGGGGAGCTGTTTTTT
abundance: NA; v_gene: TRBV19; d_gene: NA; j_gene: TRBJ2-5; CDR3aa: CASSIGQATGTQYF; CDR3nt: TGTGCCAGTAGTATAGGACAGGCCACAGGGACCCAGTACTTC
abundance: NA; v_gene: TRBV3-1/TRBV3-2; d_gene: NA; j_gene: TRBJ2-1; CDR3aa: CASSQEYHYNEQFF; CDR3nt: TGTGCCAGCAGCCAGGAGTACCACTACAATGAGCAGTTCTTC
abundance: NA; v_gene: TRBV10-3; d_gene: TRBD2; j_gene: TRBJ2-2; CDR3aa: CAISWTSGNTGELFF; CDR3nt: TGTGCCATCTCCTGGACTAGCGGGAACACCGGGGAGCTGTTTTTT
abundance: once; v_gene: TRBV7-9; d_gene: TRBD1; j_gene: TRBJ1-1; CDR3aa: CASSLGGGVTEAFF; CDR3nt: TGTGCCAGCAGCTTAGGAGGGGGCGTCACTGAAGCTTTCTTT
abundance: NA; v_gene: TRBV29-1; d_gene: NA; j_gene: TRBJ2-1; CDR3aa: CSVPVRGNEQFF; CDR3nt: TGCAGCGTCCCCGTTAGGGGAAATGAGCAGTTCTTC
abundance: NA; v_gene: TRBV3-1/TRBV3-2; d_gene: TRBD2; j_gene: TRBJ2-1; CDR3aa: CASSVTSGRTYNEQFF; CDR3nt: TGTGCCAGCAGCGTGACTAGCGGGAGAACCTACAATGAGCAGTTCTTC
abundance: NA; v_gene: TRBV9; d_gene: TRBD2; j_gene: TRBJ2-2; CDR3aa: CASSDGSGGVGANTGELFF; CDR3nt: TGTGCCAGCAGCGATGGATCGGGAGGGGTCGGGGCGAACACCGGGGAGCTGTTTTTT
abundance: few; v_gene: TRBV4-1; d_gene: NA; j_gene: TRBJ1-2; CDR3aa: CASSQDEEGLYGYTF; CDR3nt: TGCGCCAGCAGCCAAGATGAGGAGGGGCTCTATGGCTACACCTTC
abundance: once; v_gene: TRBV30; d_gene: NA; j_gene: TRBJ2-5; CDR3aa: CAWSVGAGAQETQYF; CDR3nt: TGTGCCTGGAGTGTAGGGGCGGGGGCCCAAGAGACCCAGTACTTC
abundance: NA; v_gene: TRBV29-1; d_gene: NA; j_gene: TRBJ1-2; CDR3aa: CSVEDKEGYTF; CDR3nt: TGCAGCGTTGAAGATAAGGAGGGCTACACCTTC
abundance: NA; v_gene: TRBV19; d_gene: NA; j_gene: TRBJ2-1; CDR3aa: CASSIPSADNEQFF; CDR3nt: TGTGCCAGTAGTATTCCTAGTGCGGACAATGAGCAGTTCTTC
abundance: NA; v_gene: TRBV28; d_gene: TRBD1; j_gene: TRBJ1-2; CDR3aa: CASRTGDYGYTF; CDR3nt: TGTGCCAGCAGGACAGGGGACTATGGCTACACCTTC
abundance: NA; v_gene: TRBV7-9; d_gene: NA; j_gene: TRBJ2-7; CDR3aa: CASSSRFTSYEQYF; CDR3nt: TGTGCCAGCAGCTCGAGGTTTACCTCCTACGAGCAGTACTTC
abundance: NA; v_gene: TRBV5-1; d_gene: NA; j_gene: TRBJ2-5; CDR3aa: CASSLLTPQETQYF; CDR3nt: TGCGCCAGCAGCTTACTGACTCCTCAAGAGACCCAGTACTTC
abundance: NA; v_gene: TRBV6-5; d_gene: TRBD1; j_gene: TRBJ1-6; CDR3aa: CASIGTGMRNSPLHF; CDR3nt: TGTGCCAGCATCGGGACAGGGATGCGGAATTCACCCCTCCACTTT
abundance: NA; v_gene: TRBV29-1; d_gene: NA; j_gene: TRBJ2-1; CDR3aa: CSTRLGGNEQFF; CDR3nt: TGCAGCACCCGACTGGGGGGAAATGAGCAGTTCTTC
abundance: NA; v_gene: TRBV19; d_gene: NA; j_gene: TRBJ1-1; CDR3aa: CASSRAQVTMNTEAFF; CDR3nt: TGTGCCAGTAGTCGGGCACAGGTTACGATGAACACTGAAGCTTTCTTT
abundance: once; v_gene: TRBV6-5; d_gene: NA; j_gene: TRBJ1-4; CDR3aa: CASSQGPTNEKLFF; CDR3nt: TGTGCCAGCAGTCAGGGGCCAACTAATGAAAAACTGTTTTTT
abundance: NA; v_gene: TRBV3-1/TRBV3-2; d_gene: NA; j_gene: TRBJ1-2; CDR3aa: CASSPGHLLGGYTF; CDR3nt: TGTGCCAGCAGCCCGGGACATTTATTAGGTGGCTACACCTTC
abundance: NA; v_gene: TRBV19; d_gene: TRBD2; j_gene: TRBJ2-3; CDR3aa: CASSLAGSTDTQYF; CDR3nt: TGTGCCAGTTCACTAGCGGGATCCACAGATACGCAGTATTTT
abundance: NA; v_gene: TRBV5-4; d_gene: NA; j_gene: TRBJ2-7; CDR3aa: CASSLFAGSSYEQYF; CDR3nt: TGTGCCAGCAGCTTGTTTGCGGGGAGCTCCTACGAGCAGTACTTC
abundance: NA; v_gene: TRBV7-3; d_gene: TRBD2; j_gene: TRBJ2-1; CDR3aa: CASSFSGRNNEQFF; CDR3nt: TGTGCCAGCAGCTTTAGCGGGAGAAACAATGAGCAGTTCTTC
abundance: NA; v_gene: TRBV30; d_gene: NA; j_gene: TRBJ1-6; CDR3aa: CAWRTSTAYNSPLHF; CDR3nt: TGTGCCTGGAGAACCTCGACAGCCTATAATTCACCCCTCCACTTT
abundance: NA; v_gene: TRBV7-6; d_gene: TRBD1; j_gene: TRBJ2-7; CDR3aa: CASSLGRDRGYEQYF; CDR3nt: TGTGCCAGCAGCTTGGGGCGGGACAGGGGCTACGAGCAGTACTTC
abundance: once; v_gene: TRBV7-3; d_gene: NA; j_gene: TRBJ1-4; CDR3aa: CASSLYGGRPTNEKLFF; CDR3nt: TGTGCCAGCAGCTTATACGGGGGGCGCCCTACTAATGAAAAACTGTTTTTT
abundance: NA; v_gene: TRBV7-2; d_gene: TRBD1; j_gene: TRBJ2-7; CDR3aa: CASSFTITDRDEQYF; CDR3nt: TGTGCCAGCAGCTTTACAATTACAGACAGGGACGAGCAGTACTTC
abundance: once; v_gene: TRBV21-1; d_gene: NA; j_gene: TRBJ1-5; CDR3aa: CASSKPDSSNQPQHF; CDR3nt: TGTGCCAGCAGCAAACCAGACAGTAGCAATCAGCCCCAGCATTTT
abundance: NA; v_gene: TRBV29-1; d_gene: NA; j_gene: TRBJ1-2; CDR3aa: CSVRGEIDGYTF; CDR3nt: TGCAGCGTTCGGGGAGAAATTGATGGCTACACCTTC
abundance: NA; v_gene: TRBV7-3; d_gene: NA; j_gene: TRBJ2-3; CDR3aa: CASSGNSLDTQYF; CDR3nt: TGTGCCAGCAGCGGAAACAGTTTAGATACGCAGTATTTT
abundance: NA; v_gene: TRBV2; d_gene: TRBD2; j_gene: TRBJ2-1; CDR3aa: CAEMTSGRANEQFF; CDR3nt: TGTGCCGAAATGACTAGCGGGAGGGCCAATGAGCAGTTCTTC
abundance: NA; v_gene: TRBV7-9; d_gene: NA; j_gene: TRBJ1-1; CDR3aa: CASSFILNTEAFF; CDR3nt: TGTGCCAGCAGCTTCATCCTGAACACTGAAGCTTTCTTT
abundance: NA; v_gene: TRBV7-3; d_gene: TRBD2; j_gene: TRBJ2-3; CDR3aa: CASSLGLAGDTQYF; CDR3nt: TGTGCCAGCAGCTTAGGACTAGCGGGAGATACGCAGTATTTT
abundance: NA; v_gene: TRBV28; d_gene: NA; j_gene: TRBJ2-7; CDR3aa: CASSLGGSLYEQYF; CDR3nt: TGTGCCAGCAGTTTAGGGGGGAGTCTGTACGAGCAGTACTTC
abundance: NA; v_gene: TRBV7-3; d_gene: TRBD2; j_gene: TRBJ2-1; CDR3aa: CASSPLAGVGNEQFF; CDR3nt: TGTGCCAGCAGCCCCCTGGCGGGAGTAGGAAATGAGCAGTTCTTC
abundance: NA; v_gene: TRBV7-2; d_gene: NA; j_gene: TRBJ1-2; CDR3aa: CASSPQGLANYGYTF; CDR3nt: TGTGCCAGCAGCCCTCAGGGGTTAGCTAACTATGGCTACACCTTC
abundance: NA; v_gene: TRBV7-2; d_gene: NA; j_gene: TRBJ1-3; CDR3aa: CASSLVGGRSGNTIYF; CDR3nt: TGTGCCAGCAGCTTAGTCGGGGGTCGGTCTGGAAACACCATATATTTT
abundance: NA; v_gene: TRBV28; d_gene: TRBD2; j_gene: TRBJ2-5; CDR3aa: CASRISPGGQETQYF; CDR3nt: TGTGCCAGCCGAATCTCCCCGGGGGGTCAAGAGACCCAGTACTTC
abundance: once; v_gene: TRBV5-4; d_gene: TRBD2; j_gene: TRBJ2-1; CDR3aa: CASSLELAGGYNEQFF; CDR3nt: TGTGCCAGCAGCTTGGAACTAGCGGGAGGGTACAATGAGCAGTTCTTC
abundance: NA; v_gene: TRBV2; d_gene: TRBD1; j_gene: TRBJ2-3; CDR3aa: CASSEDRGTQYF; CDR3nt: TGTGCCAGCAGTGAGGACAGGGGGACGCAGTATTTT
abundance: NA; v_gene: TRBV20-1; d_gene: TRBD2; j_gene: TRBJ2-1; CDR3aa: CSASMTGGYNEQFF; CDR3nt: TGCAGTGCTAGTATGACGGGAGGGTACAATGAGCAGTTCTTC
abundance: NA; v_gene: TRBV6-1; d_gene: TRBD1; j_gene: TRBJ2-3; CDR3aa: CASSGQGAYTADTQYF; CDR3nt: TGTGCCAGCAGTGGACAGGGGGCGTATACCGCAGATACGCAGTATTTT
abundance: once; v_gene: TRBV3-1/TRBV3-2; d_gene: TRBD2; j_gene: TRBJ2-2; CDR3aa: CASRHPLGSGSYTGELFF; CDR3nt: TGTGCCAGCAGGCACCCTCTGGGTAGCGGGAGTTATACCGGGGAGCTGTTTTTT
abundance: NA; v_gene: TRBV18; d_gene: NA; j_gene: TRBJ1-3; CDR3aa: CASSPARTLSGNTIYF; CDR3nt: TGTGCCAGCTCACCAGCGAGGACACTCTCTGGAAACACCATATATTTT